This is a list of T cell receptor beta chains from one sample in a study of shared clonotypes between healthy human individuals. Generated by immunoSEQ multiplex PCR, the TCRdb table keeps only in-frame clones and is missing some. The sample includes roughly 2.5 million clones, approximately 90% of them seen just once. Sequencing was done on a sample of naive CD4+ T cells sorted from blood. Receptors originate from a man in his late teens or twenties in good health. The CDR3 runs from the conserved cysteine through the conserved F or W. The D gene is left open where the match is weak. Not every row has a clone size; where given, it reads once, few, many or a size class.

>TRBV7-2|-|-|TRBJ2-7
CASSLDGSSSYEQYF
TGTGCCAGCAGCTTAGACGGTTCTTCATCCTACGAGCAGTACTTC
>TRBV6-1|-|-|TRBJ2-7
CASCRTGQGDYEQYF
TGTGCCAGCTGTCGCACGGGACAAGGGGACTACGAGCAGTACTTC
>TRBV11-3|-|TRBD2|TRBJ2-1
CASSLGTSGGGNEQFF
TGTGCCAGCAGCTTAGGGACTAGCGGGGGAGGCAATGAGCAGTTCTTC
>TRBV7-6|once|-|TRBJ1-2
CASSLGGASGYTF
TGTGCCAGCAGCTTAGGGGGCGCTTCTGGCTACACCTTC
>TRBV14|-|-|TRBJ1-6
CASSQDVGPLHF
TGTGCCAGCAGCCAAGACGTTGGCCCCCTCCACTTT
>TRBV12-5|-|TRBD2|TRBJ2-3
CASGPTQRGSTDTQYF
TGTGCTAGTGGTCCCACTCAGCGGGGGAGCACAGATACGCAGTATTTT
>TRBV11-2|-|TRBD2|TRBJ2-1
CASSLGGGGYNEQFF
TGTGCCAGCAGCTTAGGGGGGGGAGGGTACAATGAGCAGTTCTTC
>TRBV5-1|-|TRBD2|TRBJ2-7
CASSIGLAGSSYEQYF
TGCGCCAGCAGCATTGGACTAGCGGGGAGCTCCTACGAGCAGTACTTC
>TRBV2|once|-|TRBJ2-1
CASSGLGGGNNEQFF
TGTGCCAGCAGTGGCCTAGGGGGAGGCAACAATGAGCAGTTCTTC
>TRBV4-3|-|TRBD1|TRBJ2-7
CASSQDQGTGTYEQYF
TGCGCCAGCAGCCAAGATCAAGGGACAGGGACCTACGAGCAGTACTTC
>TRBV6-5|-|-|TRBJ1-1
CATVNRERSEAFF
TGTGCCACCGTCAACAGGGAACGCAGTGAAGCTTTCTTT
>TRBV7-9|-|-|TRBJ2-3
CASNTGASTDTQYF
TGTGCCAGCAACACAGGAGCTAGCACAGATACGCAGTATTTT
>TRBV28|-|TRBD2|TRBJ2-1
CASSLAGGQFF
TGTGCCAGCAGTCTAGCGGGGGGGCAGTTCTTC
>TRBV11-2|-|TRBD1|TRBJ1-1
CASSNIKTGDTEAFF
TGTGCCAGCAGCAATATAAAGACAGGGGACACTGAAGCTTTCTTT
>TRBV21-1|-|-|TRBJ2-1
CASRKRGTGLAGGIEQFF
TGTGCCAGCAGGAAGAGGGGCACGGGACTAGCGGGAGGTATTGAGCAGTTCTTC
>TRBV6-1|-|-|TRBJ2-5
CASIRGGRQETQYF
TGTGCCAGCATAAGAGGAGGGAGGCAAGAGACCCAGTACTTC
>TRBV4-1|-|TRBD2|TRBJ2-2
CASSQERGGGTGELFF
TGCGCCAGCAGCCAAGAACGGGGGGGCGGCACCGGGGAGCTGTTTTTT
>TRBV15|-|TRBD1|TRBJ2-2
CATSSRGQALWGPAGELFF
TGTGCCACCAGCTCGAGGGGACAGGCCCTATGGGGGCCTGCCGGGGAGCTGTTTTTT
>TRBV7-2|-|TRBD2|TRBJ2-1
CASSTGTSVYNEQFF
TGTGCCAGCAGTACCGGGACTAGCGTGTACAATGAGCAGTTCTTC
>TRBV10-2|-|TRBD2|TRBJ2-1
CASKGLAGEDFYNEQFF
TGCGCCAGCAAGGGACTAGCGGGAGAAGACTTCTACAATGAGCAGTTCTTC
>TRBV19|-|-|TRBJ2-1
CASSIELRGSVSNEQFF
TGTGCCAGTAGTATTGAGCTAAGGGGCAGCGTCAGCAATGAGCAGTTCTTC
>TRBV4-1|once|TRBD1|TRBJ2-5
CASSQGTEGRVGNSGETQYF
TGCGCCAGCAGCCAGGGGACAGAAGGGCGGGTTGGTAATAGTGGGGAGACCCAGTACTTC